This T cell receptor (beta chain) was captured by sequencing in a study of blood T cell repertoires in COVID-19. Study-level information: Material from acute and convalescent COVID-19 was sourced from the United States, Italy and Spain.

In the original analysis: How many nucleated cells were present was estimated from reference gene primer amplification. Here immunoSEQ multiplex PCR was the method, and the copy in TCRdb shows in-frame clones only, minus some. The D gene and trimming were derived from the DNA, and the V and J assignments and clone size from that table. The sample has roughly 140,000 clones; 87% are singletons. The CDR3 has 14 residues. CDR1 and CDR2 (germline): ENHRY, SYGVKD. V lost 3 bases and J 2 bases, leaving 11 bases between the germline ends. Recovery meant two consecutive negative NP/OP PCR tests, professional clearance, or resolved symptoms.

The receptor was isolated from a man aged 60 to 75 who had recovered from COVID-19. The chain has TRBV10-3 and TRBJ2-7; a weak D match, TRBD1 (5 bases). What was sequenced was PBMCs or T cells enriched from blood (not recorded which). CDR3 sequence reads: CAISDPDRAYEQYF. The CDR3 bases are TGTGCCATCAGTGATCCCGACAGAGCCTACGAGCAGTACTTC.